This T cell receptor (beta chain) was observed in a study of blood T cell repertoires in COVID-19. Overall study context: T cells, B-cell-depleted T cells, or PBMCs provided the cDNA or gDNA that served as material.

Generated by immunoSEQ multiplex PCR, the TCRdb table keeps only in-frame clones and is missing some. The sample lists some 330,000 clones; over 75% were seen once. Participant age was roughly 18 to 89 years, and participants resided in approximately 24 US areas. Germline V gene data show CDR1 as KGHSH and CDR2 as LQKENI. The V end lost 3 bases, the J end lost 1 base, and 16 bases lay between the germline ends. CDR3 length: 16 amino acids. The sequencing sample was made of PBMCs or T cells enriched from blood (not recorded which). This sequence was found in a man aged 40-49 years in a cohort exposed to, infected with or recovered from COVID-19 (not recorded which). This chain links TRBV18 with TRBJ2-7, with a weak D call TRBD2 (7 bases). This chain's CDR3 is CASSPRGSGMSYEQYF. CDR3 bases: TGTGCCAGCTCACCTAGGGGGAGCGGGATGTCCTACGAGCAGTACTTC. The full variable domain, rest sourced from reference TRBV18 and TRBJ2-7, is NAGVMQNPRHLVRRRGQEARLRCSPMKGHSHVYWYRQLPEEGLKFMVYLQKENIIDESGMPKERFSAEFPKEGPSILRIQQVVRGDSAAYFCASSPRGSGMSYEQYFGPGTRLTVT.